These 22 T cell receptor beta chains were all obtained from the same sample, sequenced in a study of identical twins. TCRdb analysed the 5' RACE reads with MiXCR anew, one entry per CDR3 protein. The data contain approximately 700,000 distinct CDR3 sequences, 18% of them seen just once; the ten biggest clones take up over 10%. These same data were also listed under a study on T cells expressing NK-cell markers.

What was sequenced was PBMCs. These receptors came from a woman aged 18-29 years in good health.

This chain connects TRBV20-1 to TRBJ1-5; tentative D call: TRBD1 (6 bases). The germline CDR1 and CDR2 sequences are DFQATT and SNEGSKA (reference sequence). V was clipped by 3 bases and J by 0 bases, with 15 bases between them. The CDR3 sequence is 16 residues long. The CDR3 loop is CSASQRTDHSNQPQHF. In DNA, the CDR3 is TGCAGTGCTAGTCAGAGGACAGACCATAGCAATCAGCCCCAGCATTTT.

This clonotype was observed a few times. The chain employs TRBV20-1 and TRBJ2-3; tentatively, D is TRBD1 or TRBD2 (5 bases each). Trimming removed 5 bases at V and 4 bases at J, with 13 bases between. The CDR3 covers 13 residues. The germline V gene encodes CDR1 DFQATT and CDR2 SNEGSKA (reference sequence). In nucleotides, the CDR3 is TGCAGTGCTGGATTACGGGGCCCAGATACGCAGTATTTT. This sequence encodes CSAGLRGPDTQYF.

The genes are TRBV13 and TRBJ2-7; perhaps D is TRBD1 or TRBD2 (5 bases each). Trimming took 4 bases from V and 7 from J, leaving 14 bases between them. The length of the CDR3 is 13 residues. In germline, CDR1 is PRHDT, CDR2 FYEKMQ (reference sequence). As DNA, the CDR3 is TGTGCCAGCAGCTCATCCGGGACCTCGGAGCAGTACTTC. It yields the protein CASSSSGTSEQYF.

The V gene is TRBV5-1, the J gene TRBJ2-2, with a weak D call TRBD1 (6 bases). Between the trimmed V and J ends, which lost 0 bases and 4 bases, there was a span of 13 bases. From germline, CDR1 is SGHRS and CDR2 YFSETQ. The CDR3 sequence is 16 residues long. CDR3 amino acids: CASSLERQALTGELFF. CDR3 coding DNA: TGCGCCAGCAGCTTGGAAAGACAGGCTCTCACCGGGGAGCTGTTTTTT.

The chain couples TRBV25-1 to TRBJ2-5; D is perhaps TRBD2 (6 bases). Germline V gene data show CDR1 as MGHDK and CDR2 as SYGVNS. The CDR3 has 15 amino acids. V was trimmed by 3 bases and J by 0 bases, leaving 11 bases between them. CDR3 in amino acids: CASSDRGAYQETQYF. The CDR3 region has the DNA TGTGCCAGCAGTGACCGCGGGGCGTACCAAGAGACCCAGTACTTC.

CDR3 region: CASSSAENTEAFF. In nucleotides, the CDR3 is TGTGCCAGCAGTTCAGCGGAGAACACTGAAGCTTTCTTT. The rearrangement uses TRBV12-3 or TRBV12-4 and TRBJ1-1; no reliable D call. This CDR3 has 13 amino acids. V gave up 4 bases and J gave up 1 base, with 7 bases separating them.

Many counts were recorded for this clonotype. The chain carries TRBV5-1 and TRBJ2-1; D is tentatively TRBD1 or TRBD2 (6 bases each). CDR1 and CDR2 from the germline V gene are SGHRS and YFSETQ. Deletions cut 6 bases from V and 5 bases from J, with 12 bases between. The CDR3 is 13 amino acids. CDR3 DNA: TGCGCCAGCATGGGGGGCAGGAACAATGAGCAGTTCTTC. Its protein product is CASMGGRNNEQFF. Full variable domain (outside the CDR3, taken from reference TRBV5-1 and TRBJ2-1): KAGVTQTPRYLIKTRGQQVTLSCSPISGHRSVSWYQQTPGQGLQFLFEYFSETQRNKGNFPGRFSGRQFSNSRSEMNVSTLELGDSALYLCASMGGRNNEQFFGPGTRLTVL.

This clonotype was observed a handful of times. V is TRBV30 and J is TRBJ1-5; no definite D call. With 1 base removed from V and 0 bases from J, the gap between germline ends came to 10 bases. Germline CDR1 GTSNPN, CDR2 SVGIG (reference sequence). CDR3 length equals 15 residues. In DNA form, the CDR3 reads TGTGCCTGGAGTGGTAGAGGGAGTAGCAATCAGCCCCAGCATTTT. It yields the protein CAWSGRGSSNQPQHF.

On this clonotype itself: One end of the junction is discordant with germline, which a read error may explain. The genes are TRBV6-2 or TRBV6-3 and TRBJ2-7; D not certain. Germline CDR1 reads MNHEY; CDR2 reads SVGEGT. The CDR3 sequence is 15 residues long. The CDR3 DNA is TGTGCCAGCAGTTATGCCGAGTCTGGGCGGTACGAGCGGTACTTC. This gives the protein CASSYAESGRYERYF.

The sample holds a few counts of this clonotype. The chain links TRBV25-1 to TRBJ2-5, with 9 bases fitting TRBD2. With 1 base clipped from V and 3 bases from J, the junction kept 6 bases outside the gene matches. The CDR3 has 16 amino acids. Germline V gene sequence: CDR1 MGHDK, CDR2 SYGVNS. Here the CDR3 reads CASSELSSGGEETQYF. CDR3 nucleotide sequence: TGTGCCAGCAGTGAATTGAGTAGCGGGGGAGAAGAGACCCAGTACTTC.

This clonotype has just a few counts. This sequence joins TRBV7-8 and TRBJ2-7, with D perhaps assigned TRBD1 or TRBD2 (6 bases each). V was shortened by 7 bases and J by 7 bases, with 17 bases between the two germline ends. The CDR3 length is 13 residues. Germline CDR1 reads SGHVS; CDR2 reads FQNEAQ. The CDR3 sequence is CASKQGGTREQYF. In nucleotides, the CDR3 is TGTGCCAGCAAACAGGGCGGGACGCGGGAGCAGTACTTC.

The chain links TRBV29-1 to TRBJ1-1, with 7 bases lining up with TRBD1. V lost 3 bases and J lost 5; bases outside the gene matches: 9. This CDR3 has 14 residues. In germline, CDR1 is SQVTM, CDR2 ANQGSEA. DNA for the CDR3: TGCAGCGTTGACGCGGCAGGGGGTTCGACTGAAGCTTTCTTT. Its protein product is CSVDAAGGSTEAFF.

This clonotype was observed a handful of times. CDR3 in amino acids: CASSPVRGEETDTQYF. CDR3 DNA sequence: TGTGCCAGCAGTCCTGTTCGGGGGGAGGAGACAGATACGCAGTATTTT. This sequence joins TRBV7-8 and TRBJ2-3, with 7 positions matching TRBD2. With 6 bases clipped from V and 3 bases from J, the junction kept 12 bases outside the gene matches. This CDR3 is built from 16 residues. Germline V gene sequence: CDR1 SGHVS, CDR2 FQNEAQ.

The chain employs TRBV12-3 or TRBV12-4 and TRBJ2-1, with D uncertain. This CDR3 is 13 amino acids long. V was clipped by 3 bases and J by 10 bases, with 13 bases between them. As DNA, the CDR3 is TGTGCCAGCAGTTTCATGCGGCTGGGCGAGCAGTTCTTC. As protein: CASSFMRLGEQFF.

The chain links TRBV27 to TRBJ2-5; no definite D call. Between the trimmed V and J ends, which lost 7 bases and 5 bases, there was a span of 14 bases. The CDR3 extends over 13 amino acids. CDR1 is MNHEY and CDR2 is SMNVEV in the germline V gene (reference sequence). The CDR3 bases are TGTGCCAGCAATTCCCTCTCAGCGGAGACCCAGTACTTC. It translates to CASNSLSAETQYF.

CDR3 residues: CATQMGPQFF. The CDR3 bases are TGTGCCACCCAAATGGGGCCGCAGTTCTTC. The chain carries TRBV12-3 or TRBV12-4 and TRBJ2-1; D is perhaps TRBD1 (5 bases). V lost 10 bases to trimming and J lost 12 bases, with 13 bases between them. The CDR3 runs 10 residues.

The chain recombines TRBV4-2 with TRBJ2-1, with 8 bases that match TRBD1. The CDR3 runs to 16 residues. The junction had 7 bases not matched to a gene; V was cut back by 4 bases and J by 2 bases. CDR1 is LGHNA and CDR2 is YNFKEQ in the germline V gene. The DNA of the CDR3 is TGTGCCAGCAGCCTGCAGAACAGGGGGGCCTACAATGAGCAGTTCTTC. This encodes CASSLQNRGAYNEQFF.

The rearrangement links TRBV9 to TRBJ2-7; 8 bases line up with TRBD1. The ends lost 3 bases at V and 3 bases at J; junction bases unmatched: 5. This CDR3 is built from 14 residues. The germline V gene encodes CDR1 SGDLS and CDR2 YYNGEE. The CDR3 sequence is CASSGGTGVYEQYF. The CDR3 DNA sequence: TGTGCCAGCAGCGGTGGGACAGGAGTCTACGAGCAGTACTTC.

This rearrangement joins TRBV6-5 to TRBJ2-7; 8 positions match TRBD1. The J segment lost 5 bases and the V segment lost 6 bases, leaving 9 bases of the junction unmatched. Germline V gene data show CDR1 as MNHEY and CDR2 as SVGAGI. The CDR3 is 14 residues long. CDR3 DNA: TGTGCCAGCAGCTACGACAGGGGTTTCCACGAGCAGTACTTC. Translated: CASSYDRGFHEQYF.

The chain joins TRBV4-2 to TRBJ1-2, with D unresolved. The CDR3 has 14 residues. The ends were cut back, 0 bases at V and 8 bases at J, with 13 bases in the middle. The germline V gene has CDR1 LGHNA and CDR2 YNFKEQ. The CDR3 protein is CASSQEGSLEGYTF. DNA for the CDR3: TGTGCCAGCAGCCAAGAGGGATCTTTGGAGGGCTACACCTTC.

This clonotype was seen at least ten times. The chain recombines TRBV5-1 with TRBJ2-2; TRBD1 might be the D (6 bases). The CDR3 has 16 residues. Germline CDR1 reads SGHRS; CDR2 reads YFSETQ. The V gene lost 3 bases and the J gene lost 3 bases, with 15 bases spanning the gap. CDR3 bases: TGCGCCAGCAGCTCCCCCTCGGACAGATACACCGGGGAGCTGTTTTTT. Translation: CASSSPSDRYTGELFF.

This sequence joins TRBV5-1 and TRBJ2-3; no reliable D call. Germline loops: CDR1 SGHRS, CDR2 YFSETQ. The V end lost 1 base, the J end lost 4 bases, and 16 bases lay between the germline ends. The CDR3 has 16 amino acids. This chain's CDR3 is CASSLFGVLGADTQYF. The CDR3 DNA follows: TGCGCCAGCAGCTTGTTCGGCGTCTTAGGCGCAGATACGCAGTATTTT.